This entry lists 21 T cell receptor beta chains sequenced from one sample in a study of neurological immune-mediated disorders. Time point indicated: longitudinal time-point 2. TCRdb passed the 5' RACE reads through MiXCR, listing each CDR3 protein once. The data show approximately 89,000 distinct CDR3 sequences, under 15% seen once. Material: PBMCs. The receptors come from a female donor with HTLV-1-associated myelopathy (HAM/TSP).

This clonotype was recorded at least ten times. The rearrangement joins TRBV2 to TRBJ1-5; TRBD1 agrees at 7 bases. Per the germline V gene, CDR1 is SNHLY and CDR2 is FYNNEI. This CDR3 has 14 residues. With 8 bases clipped from V and 5 bases from J, the junction kept 9 bases outside the gene matches. CDR3 amino acids: CASGRGGAYQPQHF. The DNA for the CDR3 is TGTGCCAGCGGGAGAGGGGGCGCGTATCAGCCCCAGCATTTT.

This clonotype was seen repeatedly, ten times or more. The chain recombines TRBV5-6 with TRBJ2-3; 8 bases align to TRBD2. The CDR3 extends over 17 amino acids. Germline values: CDR1 SGHDT, CDR2 YYEEEE. With V trimmed by 0 bases and J by 2 bases, 8 bases remained unmatched. Here the CDR3 DNA reads TGTGCCAGCAGCTTGGCGGGGGGGGAGCGACTCACAGATACGCAGTATTTT. This gives the protein CASSLAGGERLTDTQYF. Filled out from reference TRBV5-6 and TRBJ2-3, the complete variable domain reads DAGVTQSPTHLIKTRGQQVTLRCSPKSGHDTVSWYQQALGQGPQFIFQYYEEEERQRGNFPDRFSGHQFPNYSSELNVNALLLGDSALYLCASSLAGGERLTDTQYFGPGTRLTVL.

This clonotype was counted many times. The junction departs from the called germline gene at one end, perhaps through a read error. The CDR3 DNA is TGTGCCAGCAGTTCACCGCGCCGGGACAGGGCTCCGGATAGGCAGTATTTT. Translation: CASSSPRRDRAPDRQYF. The chain carries TRBV28 and TRBJ2-3; 9 bases map to TRBD1. CDR1 is MDHEN, CDR2 SYDVKM, per germline. The CDR3 totals 17 residues.

This clonotype showed up many times. The genes are TRBV11-1 and TRBJ2-2; D remains ambiguous. The germline V gene encodes CDR1 SGHAT and CDR2 FQDESV (reference sequence). V was shortened by 2 bases and J by 6 bases, with 7 bases between the two germline ends. The CDR3 loop spans 13 amino acids. DNA for the CDR3: TGTGCCAGCAGCTTATTCGTGGCCGGGGAGCTGTTTTTT. This gives the protein CASSLFVAGELFF.

There are many counts of this clonotype. This rearrangement joins TRBV5-1 to TRBJ2-7; 7 nucleotides line up with TRBD1. V dropped 2 bases and J dropped 2; count of bases not matched to a gene: 7. CDR1 and CDR2 (germline): SGHRS, YFSETQ. The CDR3 totals 15 residues. The CDR3, as DNA: TGCGCCAGCAGCTTTTCGGGACAGCCAACCTACGAGCAGTACTTC. Residues: CASSFSGQPTYEQYF.

V is TRBV7-8 and J is TRBJ2-3, with D possibly matching TRBD1 (5 bases). Germline V gene lookup returns CDR1 SGHVS and CDR2 FQNEAQ. The CDR3 has 18 residues. V was clipped by 0 bases and J by 7 bases, with 23 bases between them. The CDR3 loop is CASSLALVTAIINNTQYF. In nucleotides, the CDR3 is TGTGCCAGCAGCTTAGCCCTTGTGACAGCTATAATAAATAATACGCAGTATTTT.

A few counts support this clonotype. The chain links TRBV6-2 or TRBV6-3 to TRBJ2-2; 7 positions agree with TRBD1. The CDR3 has 16 amino acids. From germline, CDR1 is MNHEY and CDR2 SVGEGT. V shed 5 bases and J 4 bases; nucleotides not matched to a gene: 10. The CDR3 nucleotides read TGTGCCAGCAGTGCAGGCTTGACAGGGTCCACCGGGGAGCTGTTTTTT. It specifies CASSAGLTGSTGELFF.

This clonotype was picked up many times. The chain has TRBV12-3 or TRBV12-4 and TRBJ2-7, with D possibly being TRBD1 (5 bases). The CDR3 loop spans 14 amino acids. V gave up 5 bases and J gave up 0 bases, with 11 bases separating them. CDR3 DNA: TGTGCCAGCAGTAGACGACAGAGCTCCTACGAGCAGTACTTC. It specifies CASSRRQSSYEQYF.

Ten or more counts support this clonotype. The chain has TRBV28 and TRBJ2-7; D remains ambiguous. The CDR3 is 10 amino acids. Between the trimmed V and J ends, which lost 10 bases and 4 bases, there was a span of 8 bases. Germline CDR1 MDHEN, CDR2 SYDVKM. CDR3 in DNA: TGTGCCATCGGACGATACGAGCAGTACTTC. Its protein product is CAIGRYEQYF.

The table lists this clonotype with many counts. V usage is TRBV12-3 or TRBV12-4 and J usage is TRBJ2-3; D is possibly TRBD2 (6 bases). The CDR3 contains 15 residues. Trimming took off 6 bases at V and 1 base at J, with 14 bases between the two ends. The CDR3 here is CASSSRSGRTDTQYF. In DNA, the CDR3 is TGTGCCAGCAGCTCCCGTAGCGGCCGCACAGATACGCAGTATTTT.

In this sample, this clonotype turned up many times. The chain employs TRBV20-1 and TRBJ2-7; D is perhaps TRBD1 (6 bases). CDR1 and CDR2 (germline): DFQATT, SNEGSKA (reference sequence). V was trimmed by 1 base and J by 3 bases, leaving 7 bases between them. This CDR3 region has 12 residues. The CDR3, as DNA: TGCAGTGCTAGAGGGACAGACTACGAGCAGTACTTC. Translating it yields CSARGTDYEQYF.

The sample holds many counts of this clonotype. The V gene is TRBV10-3, the J gene TRBJ2-1, with D possibly TRBD2 on 6 matching bases. V lost 3 bases and J 8 bases, leaving 20 bases between the germline ends. The germline CDR1 and CDR2 sequences are ENHRY and SYGVKD. CDR3 size: 16 residues. The CDR3 nucleotides are TGTGCCATCAGTGACTACAGCAGACTAGTTTTCGATGAGCAGTTCTTC. Translating it yields CAISDYSRLVFDEQFF.

This chain joins TRBV5-1 and TRBJ2-7; D not certain. The germline V and J ends were trimmed by 4 bases and 3 bases, with 11 bases remaining between them. This CDR3 spans 13 amino acids. CDR1 and CDR2 from the germline V gene are SGHRS and YFSETQ. This CDR3 is CASSLQDGYEQYF. The CDR3 DNA follows: TGCGCCAGCAGCCTCCAGGACGGCTACGAGCAGTACTTC.

The chain uses TRBV5-1 and TRBJ2-2, with 7 bases aligning to TRBD1. With 4 bases clipped from V and 6 bases from J, the junction kept 3 bases outside the gene matches. CDR1 and CDR2 (germline): SGHRS, YFSETQ. The CDR3 runs to 13 residues. CDR3 residues: CASSDQGAGELFF. DNA of the CDR3: TGCGCCAGCAGCGATCAGGGGGCCGGGGAGCTGTTTTTT.

To note about this clonotype: This may stem from a read error, because a much larger clone lies one nucleotide away. The rearrangement uses TRBV28 and TRBJ2-3, with TRBD2 identical over 7 bases. CDR3 length equals 14 residues. Per the germline V gene, CDR1 is MDHEN and CDR2 is SYDVKM. The CDR3 reads CASSLGGDTVTQYF. Here the CDR3 DNA reads TGTGCCAGCAGTTTAGGGGGGGATACAGTTACGCAGTATTTT.

This clonotype appeared a few times. Since a much larger clone is just one base distant, this may be a read error. The rearrangement links TRBV12-3 or TRBV12-4 to TRBJ1-1; D is uncertain. CDR3 length: 15 amino acids. With 5 bases removed from V and 7 bases from J, the gap between germline ends came to 20 bases. The CDR3 DNA follows: TGTGCCAGCAGTCCCCTTTTGAGAAGGTCGGTTGAAGCTTTCTTT. Its translation: CASSPLLRRSVEAFF.

Turning to this clonotype: One end of the junction is discordant with germline, which a read error may explain. The chain employs TRBV5-5 and TRBJ2-6, with TRBD1 as a possible D gene (5 bases). This CDR3 has 14 amino acids. Germline CDR1 reads SGHKS; CDR2 reads YYEKEE (reference sequence). The CDR3 DNA reads as TGTGCCAGCAGCTTGTTACATGGGGCCAACGTTCTGACTTTC. Its protein product is CASSLLHGANVLTF. The full variable domain, completed using reference TRBV5-5 and TRBJ2-6, is DAGVTQSPTHLIKTRGQQVTLRCSPISGHKSVSWYQQVLGQGPQFIFQYYEKEERGRGNFPDRFSARQFPNYSSELNVNALLLGDSALYLCASSLLHGANVLTFGAGSRLTVL.

This clonotype appeared many times. The chain links TRBV21-1 to TRBJ2-7; the DNA was not used to check the table's D call, TRBD1. TRBV21-1 is listed as a pseudogene. There are 13 residues in the CDR3. The CDR3 reads CASSTFWAAAAYF. CDR3 sequence (DNA): TGTGCCAGCAGCACATTCTGGGCGGCTGCGGCGTACTTC.

The sample holds many counts of this clonotype. The CDR3, as DNA: TGCAGTGCTAGTAAGGCGGGAACTACTAGCACAGATACGCAGTATTTT. Translating gives CSASKAGTTSTDTQYF. The V call is TRBV20-1, the J call TRBJ2-3; D perhaps matches TRBD2 (6 bases). V shed 3 bases and J shed 0 bases, with 16 bases lying between them. The CDR3 is made up of 16 amino acids. The germline V gene encodes CDR1 DFQATT and CDR2 SNEGSKA (reference sequence).

To note about this clonotype: A read error may account for a junction end that differs from germline. The chain joins TRBV15 to TRBJ2-7; a weak D match, TRBD1 (6 bases). The CDR3 consists of 15 residues. Germline V gene data show CDR1 as LNHNV and CDR2 as YYDKDF (reference sequence). The DNA for the CDR3 is TGTGCTACCAGCAGAGATGGGGGCCACGTCTACGAGCAGTACTTC. It encodes CATSRDGGHVYEQYF.

This clonotype was counted at least ten times. The CDR3 is CASSQERETQYF. CDR3 coding DNA: TGCGCCAGCAGCCAAGAAAGGGAGACCCAGTACTTC. This sequence joins TRBV4-1 and TRBJ2-5; D unresolved. This CDR3 is 12 amino acids long. Germline V gives CDR1 MGHRA, CDR2 YSYEKL. The V and J ends lost 0 bases and 5 bases respectively, with 4 bases between them.